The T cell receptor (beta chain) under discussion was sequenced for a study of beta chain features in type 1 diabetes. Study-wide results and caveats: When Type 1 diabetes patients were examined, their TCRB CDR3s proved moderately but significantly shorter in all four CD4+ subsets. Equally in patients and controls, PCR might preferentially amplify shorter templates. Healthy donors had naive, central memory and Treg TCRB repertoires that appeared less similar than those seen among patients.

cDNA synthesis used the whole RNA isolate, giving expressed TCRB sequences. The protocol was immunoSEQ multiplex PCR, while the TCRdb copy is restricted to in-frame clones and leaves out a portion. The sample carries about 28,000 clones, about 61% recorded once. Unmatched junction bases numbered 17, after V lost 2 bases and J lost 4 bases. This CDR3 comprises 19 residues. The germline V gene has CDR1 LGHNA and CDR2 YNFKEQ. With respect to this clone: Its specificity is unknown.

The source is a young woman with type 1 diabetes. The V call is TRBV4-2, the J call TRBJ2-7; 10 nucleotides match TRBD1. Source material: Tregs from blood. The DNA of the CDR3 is TGTGCCAGCAGCCAAAGGGGGGGCCACCGGGACAGGGGTGGGTACGAGCAGTACTTC. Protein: CASSQRGGHRDRGGYEQYF.